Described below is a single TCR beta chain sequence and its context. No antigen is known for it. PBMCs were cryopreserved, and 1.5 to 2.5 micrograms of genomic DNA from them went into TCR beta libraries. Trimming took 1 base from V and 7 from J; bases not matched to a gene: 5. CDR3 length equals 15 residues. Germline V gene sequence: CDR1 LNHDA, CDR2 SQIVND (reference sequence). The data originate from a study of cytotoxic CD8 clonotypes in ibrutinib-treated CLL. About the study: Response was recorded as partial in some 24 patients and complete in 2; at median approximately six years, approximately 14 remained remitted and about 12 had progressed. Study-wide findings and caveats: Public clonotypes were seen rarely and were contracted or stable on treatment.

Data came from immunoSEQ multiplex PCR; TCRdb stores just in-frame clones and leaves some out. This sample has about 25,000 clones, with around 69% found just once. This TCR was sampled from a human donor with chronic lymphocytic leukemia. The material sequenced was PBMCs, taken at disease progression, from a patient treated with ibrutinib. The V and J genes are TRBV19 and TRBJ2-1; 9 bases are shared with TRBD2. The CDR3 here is CASSIVAGGQNEQFF. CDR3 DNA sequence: TGTGCCAGTAGTATAGTGGCGGGGGGGCAGAATGAGCAGTTCTTC.